Below, 4 T cell receptor beta chains from the same sample are listed, as sequenced in a study of blood T cell repertoires in COVID-19. Generated by immunoSEQ multiplex PCR, the TCRdb table keeps only in-frame clones and is missing some. The profile covers roughly 97,000 clones, with 75% to 90% appearing a single time and around a quarter taken by the ten largest. Sequences were obtained from peripheral blood. The receptors originated from a man between 60 and 75 years old with acute or convalescent COVID-19.

The V and J genes are TRBV19 and TRBJ1-3; a possible D gene is TRBD1 (5 bases). CDR3 size: 13 residues. Germline-derived CDR1 and CDR2 are LNHDA and SQIVND (reference sequence). V was shortened by 8 bases and J by 0 bases, with 8 bases between the two germline ends. The CDR3 DNA reads TGTGCCAGTTCGACAGACTCTGGAAACACCATATATTTT. Translated: CASSTDSGNTIYF.

The chain is built from TRBV29-1 and TRBJ2-7, with 7 bases identical to TRBD1. With V trimmed by 6 bases and J by 3 bases, 5 bases remained unmatched. This CDR3 has 12 residues. CDR1 and CDR2 from the germline V gene are SQVTM and ANQGSEA. The CDR3 sequence is CSVHRGIYEQYF. CDR3 bases: TGCAGCGTCCACAGGGGTATCTACGAGCAGTACTTC.

The genes are TRBV10-3 and TRBJ2-5; a possible D gene is TRBD1 (5 bases). CDR1 is ENHRY, CDR2 SYGVKD, per germline. The CDR3 spans 16 residues. V shed 3 bases and J shed 4 bases, with 18 bases lying between them. CDR3 nucleotides: TGTGCCATCAGTGAATCTCCAGACAGCCTCTTAGAGACCCAGTACTTC. It encodes CAISESPDSLLETQYF.

The CDR3, as DNA: TGCGCCAGCAGCGCACTACAGGGTTCGGGGTCGGGGGAGCAGTACTTC. This sequence encodes CASSALQGSGSGEQYF. V is TRBV5-1 and J is TRBJ2-7; a weak D match, TRBD1 (6 bases). Germline lookup yields CDR1 SGHRS and CDR2 YFSETQ. The CDR3 is made up of 16 amino acids. Trimming stripped 4 bases from V and 7 bases from J, with 24 bases between.